The next 4 T cell receptor beta chains were all read from a single sample in a study of T cells after somatic rescue of genetic block. Assay used: immunoSEQ multiplex PCR; TCRdb lists only in-frame clones, some missing. The sample lists 55,000 to 75,000 clones; 92% were seen once. The sample was peripheral blood mononuclear cells (PBMCs). The receptors here all came from a man between 35 and 55 years old.

The chain uses TRBV6-1 and TRBJ2-4; TRBD2 might be the D (6 bases). Between the trimmed V and J ends, which lost 5 bases and 0 bases, there was a span of 11 bases. Germline V gene lookup returns CDR1 MNHNS and CDR2 SASEGT. This CDR3 has 15 residues. The CDR3 DNA is TGTGCCAGCAGTTGGGGGGACTCAGCCAAAAACATTCAGTACTTC. Its protein product is CASSWGDSAKNIQYF.

The chain recombines TRBV7-9 with TRBJ2-3, with TRBD1 identical over 9 bases. CDR3 length: 16 residues. CDR1 is SEHNR, CDR2 FQNEAQ, per germline (reference sequence). Losses at the gene ends were 4 bases for V and 0 bases for J; bases not matched to a gene: 5. The DNA of the CDR3 is TGTGCCAGCAGCTCGCCCGACAGGGGGAGCACAGATACGCAGTATTTT. It codes for CASSSPDRGSTDTQYF.

CDR3 sequence (DNA): TGCGCCAGCAGCCAACCGGGACACCTTTACGAGCAGTACTTC. Its translation: CASSQPGHLYEQYF. The rearrangement uses TRBV4-1 and TRBJ2-7; D possibly corresponds to TRBD1 (6 bases). The V gene lost 2 bases and the J gene lost 4 bases, with 12 bases spanning the gap. Germline loops: CDR1 MGHRA, CDR2 YSYEKL. The CDR3 loop spans 14 amino acids.

The V and J genes are TRBV11-2 and TRBJ2-6; TRBD2 might be the D (6 bases). Germline V gene sequence: CDR1 SGHAT, CDR2 FQNNGV. V was shortened by 1 base and J by 4 bases, with 11 bases between the two germline ends. This CDR3 spans 16 amino acids. CDR3 in DNA: TGTGCCAGCAGCTTAGTCGGAGGGGCCGGGGCCAACGTCCTGACTTTC. It specifies CASSLVGGAGANVLTF.